This T cell receptor beta chain originates from a study of shared clonotypes between healthy human individuals. Profiled with immunoSEQ multiplex PCR; TCRdb holds only in-frame clones, not every one. The profile covers 75,000 to 100,000 clones, with around half appearing a single time and about 15% taken by the ten largest. The CDR3 extends over 13 amino acids. The chain employs TRBV21-1 and TRBJ2-5; TRBD2 was called by the table and not checked on the DNA. The J call may not be correct, given that the DNA end is closer to TRBJ2-7. TRBV21-1 is labeled a pseudogene. This sequence originates from a woman aged 40 to 49 in good health. Some clones in this sample may be carry-over from other donors' samples. Sample: PBMCs. CDR3 in DNA: TGTGCCAGCAGCAAGCCAAGGAGTTACGAGCAGTACTTC. It specifies CASSKPRSYEQYF.